This TCR beta chain was sequenced for a study of OX40 agonist ivuxolimab in advanced cancers. On the study more broadly: Earlier treatment with anti-PD-1, anti-PD-L1 or anti-CTLA-4 was permitted, and 35% to 45% had received some.

Produced via immunoSEQ multiplex PCR; TCRdb's table is partial and in-frame only. Of about 55,000 clones in the sample, more than 70% were seen once. Per germline, CDR1 SGHAT and CDR2 FQNNGV. CDR3 length: 14 amino acids. With 4 bases clipped from V and 15 bases from J, the junction kept 8 bases outside the gene matches. The specimen was CD4+ or CD8+ T cells sorted from blood, collected in a trial of the OX40 agonist ivuxolimab. The chain links TRBV11-2 to TRBJ2-1, with 14 bases identical to TRBD2. This sequence was found in an adult with an advanced solid tumor such as melanoma, head and neck, liver or kidney cancer. This CDR3 is CASSSGTSGSWAFF. The CDR3 nucleotides read TGTGCCAGCAGCTCCGGGACTAGCGGGAGTTGGGCGTTCTTC.